This T cell receptor (beta chain) came from a study of cytomegalovirus exposure and HLA in healthy donors. General study results and limits: In terms of immune exposure information, only CMV serostatus was available. The authors later found most CMV-associated TCR beta chains appeared HLA-restricted.

The PCR was carried out with 60 Vbeta primers and 13 Jbeta primers. Measured with immunoSEQ multiplex PCR; TCRdb has only the in-frame clones, and not every one. The sample yields over 110,000 clones, 82% seen once. This clone has only a few counts. Its antigen is still unknown. CDR1 is MDHEN and CDR2 is SYDVKM in the germline V gene. CDR3 length: 16 amino acids. V lost 5 bases, J lost 4 bases, and 18 bases lay in between. This chain connects TRBV28 to TRBJ1-3; no clear D. This clonotype was obtained from a woman aged 60-70 years in good health and CMV-seropositive. What was sequenced was PBMCs. CDR3 amino acids: CASSPAGLSRGNTIYF. DNA for the CDR3: TGTGCCAGCAGTCCCGCCGGACTTTCGAGGGGAAACACCATATATTTT.